One sample yielded the 29 T cell receptor beta chains listed below, sequenced in a study of blood T cell repertoires in COVID-19. Sequencing was performed with immunoSEQ multiplex PCR; in TCRdb, only in-frame clones are kept and a portion is missing. The profile shows about 250,000 clones, roughly 84% of them singletons. Input material: peripheral blood. The origin of the receptors is a woman between 40 and 50 years old who had recovered from COVID-19.

In this sample, this clone turned up once. This chain joins TRBV7-9 and TRBJ1-6, with D tentatively TRBD1 (5 bases). Germline CDR1 and CDR2: SEHNR and FQNEAQ (reference sequence). The V end lost 8 bases, the J end lost 5 bases, and 16 bases lay between the germline ends. CDR3 length: 15 amino acids. The CDR3 DNA reads as TGTGCCAGCCAGAATACAGGACATCATAATTCACCCCTCCACTTT. Protein product: CASQNTGHHNSPLHF.

The rearrangement joins TRBV28 to TRBJ1-4, with 8 bases fitting TRBD1. The germline CDR1 and CDR2 sequences are MDHEN and SYDVKM. This CDR3 is built from 15 residues. Trimming cost V 2 bases and J 7 bases; bases outside gene matches: 6. The CDR3 nucleotides are TGTGCCAGCAGTTTAAGTTGGGACAGGCGTGAAAAACTGTTTTTT. This encodes CASSLSWDRREKLFF.

The rearrangement links TRBV11-1 to TRBJ2-1, with D maybe TRBD2 (6 bases). The ends were cut back, 0 bases at V and 4 bases at J, with 13 bases in the middle. CDR3 length: 16 residues. Germline V CDR1 and CDR2: SGHAT, FQDESV (reference sequence). The CDR3 sequence: CASSLAAGWPYNEQFF. CDR3 nucleotides: TGTGCCAGCAGCTTAGCTGCGGGGTGGCCTTACAATGAGCAGTTCTTC.

This sequence joins TRBV4-3 and TRBJ1-1, with 10 bases aligning to TRBD1. V lost 3 bases and J lost 8; bases outside the gene matches: 9. Germline V gives CDR1 LGHNA, CDR2 YSLEER. This CDR3 comprises 15 residues. The CDR3 loop reads CASSQGQGFNEEAFF. Here the CDR3 DNA reads TGCGCCAGCAGCCAGGGACAGGGGTTCAACGAGGAAGCTTTCTTT.

The chain has TRBV6-5 and TRBJ1-1; maybe TRBD1 (6 bases). Trimming shortened V by 2 bases and J by 0 bases, and 13 bases separated the two germline ends. Germline-derived CDR1 and CDR2 are MNHEY and SVGAGI. This CDR3 is 16 amino acids long. CDR3 DNA sequence: TGTGCCAGCAGTTACACCAGGACAGTTATGAACACTGAAGCTTTCTTT. It is translated as CASSYTRTVMNTEAFF.

The chain carries TRBV3-1 (or the pseudogene TRBV3-2) and TRBJ1-6; a weak D match, TRBD1 (6 bases). The length of the CDR3 is 15 residues. Trimming shortened V by 3 bases and J by 6 bases, and 12 bases separated the two germline ends. The germline gives CDR1 LGHDT, CDR2 YNNKEL (reference sequence). CDR3 sequence (DNA): TGTGCCAGCAGCCAGATACAGGGTGGTAATTCACCCCTCCACTTT. Translated, it gives CASSQIQGGNSPLHF.

This clone has a single count. The chain is built from TRBV7-9 and TRBJ1-4, with 11 bases aligning to TRBD1. In germline, CDR1 is SEHNR, CDR2 FQNEAQ (reference sequence). The CDR3 totals 15 residues. V was pared by 5 bases and J by 6 bases, with 5 bases of the junction left unmatched. CDR3 sequence reads: CASSRRDRGDEKLFF. The CDR3 DNA follows: TGTGCCAGCAGCCGTCGGGACAGGGGGGATGAAAAACTGTTTTTT.

The rearrangement joins TRBV11-3 to TRBJ2-5, with 8 bases lining up with TRBD2. Germline CDR1 reads SGHNT; CDR2 reads YENEEA. CDR3 length equals 16 residues. J was trimmed by 3 bases and V by 4 bases; bases with no gene match: 10. This CDR3 is CASSSPKGSGEETQYF. For the CDR3, the DNA is TGTGCCAGCAGCTCCCCTAAGGGTAGCGGGGAAGAGACCCAGTACTTC.

This chain uses TRBV28 with TRBJ2-3, with 7 bases fitting TRBD2. V lost 6 bases to trimming and J lost 6 bases; unmatched junction nucleotides: 3. The CDR3 covers 12 residues. Looked up from germline, CDR1 is MDHEN and CDR2 is SYDVKM. The CDR3 region is CASRTGGDTQYF. CDR3 DNA: TGTGCCAGCAGAACCGGGGGGGATACGCAGTATTTT. The complete variable domain, with remaining parts taken from reference TRBV28 and TRBJ2-3, reads DVKVTQSSRYLVKRTGEKVFLECVQDMDHENMFWYRQDPGLGLRLIYFSYDVKMKEKGDIPEGYSVSREKKERFSLILESASTNQTSMYLCASRTGGDTQYFGPGTRLTVL.

Concerning this clone itself: The germline gene is not matched at one end of the junction; a read error may be the cause. The V and J genes are TRBV7-7 and TRBJ2-1; TRBD2 aligns across 15 bases. Germline CDR1 is SSHAT and CDR2 is FNYEAQ (reference sequence). The CDR3 has 16 amino acids. The CDR3: CASSSGLAGGDNEQFF. The DNA of the CDR3 is TGTGCTAGCAGCTCCGGACTAGCGGGGGGGGACAATGAGCAGTTCTTC.

Concerning this clone: The sample holds other DNA sequences that translate to the same CDR3. The V call is TRBV18, the J call TRBJ2-7; D not certain. Trimming shortened V by 2 bases and J by 2 bases, and 10 bases separated the two germline ends. CDR1 and CDR2 from the germline V gene are KGHSH and LQKENI. CDR3 size: 14 residues. In DNA, the CDR3 is TGTGCCAGCTCACCAAGTGGCGGAGCCTACGAGCAGTACTTC. It specifies CASSPSGGAYEQYF. The variable domain in full, completed from reference TRBV18 and TRBJ2-7, reads NAGVMQNPRHLVRRRGQEARLRCSPMKGHSHVYWYRQLPEEGLKFMVYLQKENIIDESGMPKERFSAEFPKEGPSILRIQQVVRGDSAAYFCASSPSGGAYEQYFGPGTRLTVT.

The rearrangement joins TRBV15 to TRBJ1-2; no reliable D call. The CDR3 is 12 amino acids. V lost 0 bases and J 4 bases, leaving 3 bases between the germline ends. Germline CDR1 reads LNHNV; CDR2 reads YYDKDF (reference sequence). CDR3 amino acids: CATSRDGYGYTF. The CDR3 coding sequence is TGTGCCACCAGCAGAGACGGCTATGGCTACACCTTC.

The rearrangement links TRBV11-3 to TRBJ2-7; 7 bases line up with TRBD1. The germline CDR1 and CDR2 sequences are SGHNT and YENEEA. The CDR3 has 14 amino acids. V shed 3 bases, J shed 3 bases, and the junction held 5 bases outside the gene matches. CDR3 coding DNA: TGTGCCAGCAGCTTGACGACAGGGAGCTACGAGCAGTACTTC. Its protein is CASSLTTGSYEQYF.

The chain has TRBV13 and TRBJ2-7; TRBD2 agrees at 14 bases. The CDR3 loop spans 18 amino acids. V was pared by 3 bases and J by 0 bases, with 7 bases of the junction left unmatched. The germline gives CDR1 PRHDT, CDR2 FYEKMQ (reference sequence). CDR3 in amino acids: CASSLGGLAGAHSYEQYF. DNA for the CDR3: TGTGCCAGCAGCTTGGGGGGACTAGCGGGAGCCCACTCCTACGAGCAGTACTTC.

Regarding this clone: The sample contains more than one DNA sequence encoding this CDR3. This chain connects TRBV28 to TRBJ1-5; TRBD1 agrees at 8 bases. The germline V gene has CDR1 MDHEN and CDR2 SYDVKM. V lost 5 bases and J lost 2; bases outside the gene matches: 2. The CDR3 totals 14 residues. CDR3 protein: CASSLTGGNQPQHF. CDR3 sequence (DNA): TGTGCCAGCAGTCTGACAGGGGGCAATCAGCCCCAGCATTTT.

The chain carries TRBV7-9 and TRBJ2-1; no definite D call. CDR1 and CDR2 (germline): SEHNR, FQNEAQ (reference sequence). Trimming took 5 bases from V and 5 from J, leaving 10 bases between them. This CDR3 spans 13 amino acids. The CDR3 DNA is TGTGCCAGCAGCATAACGGTGAACAATGAGCAGTTCTTC. Translation: CASSITVNNEQFF.

J is TRBJ2-3 and V is TRBV30; 11 nucleotides line up with TRBD2. This CDR3 has 16 residues. Germline V gives CDR1 GTSNPN, CDR2 SVGIG (reference sequence). J was trimmed by 3 bases and V by 4 bases; bases with no gene match: 9. CDR3 sequence: CAWIPPGLAVTDTQYF. In DNA, the CDR3 is TGTGCCTGGATCCCACCGGGACTAGCGGTTACAGATACGCAGTATTTT. The complete variable domain, with remaining parts taken from reference TRBV30 and TRBJ2-3, reads SQTIHQWPATLVQPVGSPLSLECTVEGTSNPNLYWYRQAAGRGLQLLFYSVGIGQISSEVPQNLSASRPQDRQFILSSKKLLLSDSGFYLCAWIPPGLAVTDTQYFGPGTRLTVL.

The chain has TRBV3-1 (or the pseudogene TRBV3-2) and TRBJ2-1; 8 bases are shared with TRBD2. V was clipped by 2 bases and J by 0 bases; unmatched bases: 9. This CDR3 contains 18 residues. Germline CDR1 is LGHDT and CDR2 is YNNKEL (reference sequence). The CDR3, as DNA: TGTGCCAGCAGCCAATTCAGGGGCGGGGGGAGCTCCTACAATGAGCAGTTCTTC. This translates into CASSQFRGGGSSYNEQFF.

The gene calls are TRBV4-1 and TRBJ1-1; TRBD1 matches at 9 bases. The length of the CDR3 is 20 residues. J lost 0 bases, V lost 4 bases, and 18 bases had no gene match. CDR1 is MGHRA, CDR2 YSYEKL, per germline. This CDR3 reads CASSRIPGQGAAFMNTEAFF. The CDR3 nucleotides are TGCGCCAGCAGCCGAATCCCGGGACAGGGAGCAGCCTTCATGAACACTGAAGCTTTCTTT.

The sample holds one count of this clone. The chain links TRBV6-5 to TRBJ1-2, with 7 bases fitting TRBD1. CDR1 MNHEY and CDR2 SVGAGI come from the germline V gene. V trimming: 10 bases; J trimming: 4 bases; junction bases outside the gene matches: 9. This CDR3 contains 13 residues. The CDR3 reads CATTGTDSYGYTF. CDR3 bases: TGTGCCACCACCGGGACAGATAGCTATGGCTACACCTTC.

V and J are TRBV3-1 (or the pseudogene TRBV3-2) and TRBJ2-7, with 7 bases identical to TRBD2. Per the germline V gene, CDR1 is LGHDT and CDR2 is YNNKEL (reference sequence). The CDR3 has 18 amino acids. V lost 4 bases, J lost 0 bases, and 15 bases stayed unmatched. CDR3 protein: CASSLRGASGPSSYEQYF. For the CDR3, the DNA is TGTGCCAGCAGCCTCCGAGGGGCTAGCGGTCCTAGCTCCTACGAGCAGTACTTC.

CDR3 region: CASSPGGQVSYNEQFF. The CDR3 DNA reads TGTGCCAGCAGCCCGGGGGGACAGGTCTCCTACAATGAGCAGTTCTTC. The chain links TRBV7-9 to TRBJ2-1, with D possibly TRBD1 on 8 matching bases. Deletions cut 5 bases from V and 0 bases from J, with 14 bases between. Germline CDR1 reads SEHNR; CDR2 reads FQNEAQ (reference sequence). The CDR3 is 16 residues long.

The V gene is TRBV7-2, the J gene TRBJ2-7, with 7 positions matching TRBD2. The ends lost 4 bases at V and 0 bases at J; junction bases unmatched: 6. This CDR3 has 15 residues. Per germline, CDR1 SGHTA and CDR2 FQGNSA. CDR3 protein: CASSSASGSSYEQYF. The DNA of the CDR3 is TGTGCCAGCAGCTCGGCTAGCGGAAGCTCCTACGAGCAGTACTTC.

Of note for this clone: Other DNA sequences from this sample encode an identical CDR3 as well. The chain links TRBV2 to TRBJ1-2; D might be TRBD1 (5 bases). The germline CDR1 and CDR2 sequences are SNHLY and FYNNEI. This CDR3 has 13 amino acids. Trimming stripped 2 bases from V and 4 bases from J, with 8 bases between. CDR3 loop: CASSEQGIYGYTF. The CDR3 DNA follows: TGTGCCAGCAGTGAACAGGGAATCTATGGCTACACCTTC.

This chain uses TRBV7-2 with TRBJ2-2; 8 positions match TRBD1. Germline loops: CDR1 SGHTA, CDR2 FQGNSA. CDR3 length: 15 amino acids. J lost 0 bases, V lost 7 bases, and 4 bases had no gene match. This CDR3 reads CASIDRGSNTGELFF. In DNA form, the CDR3 reads TGTGCCAGCATAGACAGGGGTTCGAACACCGGGGAGCTGTTTTTT.

This CDR3 reads CASRGAANYGYTF. The CDR3, as DNA: TGTGCCAGCAGGGGGGCGGCTAACTATGGCTACACCTTC. This chain joins TRBV2 and TRBJ1-2; perhaps TRBD1 as D (6 bases). The germline CDR1 and CDR2 sequences are SNHLY and FYNNEI. There are 13 residues in the CDR3. V lost 6 bases and J lost 0, with 8 bases in between.

The V call is TRBV5-1, the J call TRBJ2-5; the D gene is possibly TRBD2 (7 bases). CDR3 size: 17 residues. The V end lost 0 bases, the J end lost 1 base, and 16 bases lay between the germline ends. Germline V gene sequence: CDR1 SGHRS, CDR2 YFSETQ. CDR3 protein: CASSLAGGRVSQETQYF. DNA for the CDR3: TGCGCCAGCAGCTTGGCGGGGGGCCGGGTATCCCAAGAGACCCAGTACTTC.

V usage is TRBV24-1 and J usage is TRBJ1-4; 8 nucleotides match TRBD1. This CDR3 comprises 12 residues. J lost 10 bases, V lost 5 bases, and 2 bases had no gene match. From germline, CDR1 is KGHDR and CDR2 SFDVKD. The CDR3 coding sequence is TGTGCCACCAGTGGGACAGGGCGAAAACTGTTTTTT. Translation: CATSGTGRKLFF.

The chain is built from TRBV28 and TRBJ2-5; no clear D gene. V lost 6 bases and J lost 6, with 20 bases in between. Germline CDR1 and CDR2: MDHEN and SYDVKM. There are 15 residues in the CDR3. CDR3 protein: CASSPGLDGPQTQYF. CDR3 in DNA: TGTGCCAGCAGCCCGGGTCTCGACGGCCCTCAGACCCAGTACTTC.